A selection of T cell receptor beta chains follows, all from one sample in a study of response to subunit inactivated influenza vaccine. TCRdb redid the calling of the RT-PCR reads with MiXCR, one entry per CDR3 protein. The table includes about 780,000 distinct CDR3 sequences, roughly 18% detected once. The sample consisted of PBMCs from blood, taken about 5 days after vaccination. The source of these receptors is a man over 45 who received an inactivated influenza vaccine. Both conserved end residues are trimmed from each CDR3. Each record gives: J gene, V gene, D gene, CDR3 protein. D genes are given only for firm matches.

j_gene: TRBJ2-1; v_gene: TRBV18; d_gene: NA; CDR3aa: ASFTGLATGNEQF
j_gene: TRBJ1-5; v_gene: TRBV28; d_gene: NA; CDR3aa: ASSLASRQPQH
j_gene: TRBJ2-5; v_gene: TRBV20-1; d_gene: NA; CDR3aa: SARLGFQETQY
j_gene: TRBJ2-5; v_gene: TRBV7-2; d_gene: TRBD1; CDR3aa: ASSWDRGYETQY
j_gene: TRBJ2-5; v_gene: TRBV9; d_gene: NA; CDR3aa: ASSVGLRVGYRETQY
j_gene: TRBJ2-7; v_gene: TRBV7-2; d_gene: NA; CDR3aa: ASSLSTALTYEQY
j_gene: TRBJ2-7; v_gene: TRBV4-1; d_gene: NA; CDR3aa: ASSPYTEPGEQY
j_gene: TRBJ2-7; v_gene: TRBV7-7; d_gene: TRBD2; CDR3aa: ASSPGGAGPYEQY
j_gene: TRBJ2-3; v_gene: TRBV5-5; d_gene: NA; CDR3aa: ASSNRGRNTDTQY
j_gene: TRBJ1-5; v_gene: TRBV3-1; d_gene: NA; CDR3aa: ASSQGYQPQH
j_gene: TRBJ2-7; v_gene: TRBV20-1; d_gene: TRBD2; CDR3aa: SAPLTGLADSYEQY
j_gene: TRBJ2-3; v_gene: TRBV6-1; d_gene: TRBD2; CDR3aa: ASSAGTNTDTQY
j_gene: TRBJ2-7; v_gene: TRBV7-6; d_gene: NA; CDR3aa: ASSLGEARIYEQY
j_gene: TRBJ2-7; v_gene: TRBV20-1; d_gene: TRBD2; CDR3aa: SARGLATYEQY
j_gene: TRBJ1-1; v_gene: TRBV20-1; d_gene: TRBD1; CDR3aa: SAPEGGRGSGAF
j_gene: TRBJ2-5; v_gene: TRBV4-1; d_gene: NA; CDR3aa: ASSQGDQRETQY
j_gene: TRBJ2-7; v_gene: TRBV28; d_gene: TRBD1; CDR3aa: ASSSPGGIYEQY
j_gene: TRBJ2-3; v_gene: TRBV10-3; d_gene: NA; CDR3aa: AISASTSYTDTQY
j_gene: TRBJ2-2; v_gene: TRBV29-1; d_gene: TRBD1; CDR3aa: SVARQGANTGELF